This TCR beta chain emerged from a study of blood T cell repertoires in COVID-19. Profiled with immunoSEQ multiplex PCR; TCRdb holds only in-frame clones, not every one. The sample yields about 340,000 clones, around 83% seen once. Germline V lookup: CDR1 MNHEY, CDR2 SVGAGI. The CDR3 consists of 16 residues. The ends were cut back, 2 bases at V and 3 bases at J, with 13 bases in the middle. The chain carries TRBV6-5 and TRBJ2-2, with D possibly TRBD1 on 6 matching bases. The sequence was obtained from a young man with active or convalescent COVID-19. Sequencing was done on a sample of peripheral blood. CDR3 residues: CASSYVGGVDTGELFF. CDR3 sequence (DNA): TGTGCCAGCAGTTACGTAGGGGGTGTGGACACCGGGGAGCTGTTTTTT.